Listed below are T cell receptor beta chains from one sample, sequenced in a study of beta chain features in type 1 diabetes. Assay: immunoSEQ multiplex PCR; the TCRdb copy retains only in-frame clones and omits some. The sample holds a few hundred thousand clones, around 15% seen once. Sequencing was carried out using naive CD4+ T cells from blood. These receptors all stem from a young man with type 1 diabetes. Both conserved end residues are part of each CDR3. D genes are given only for firm matches. Clone size appears in some rows only: once, few, many, or a class for an expanded clone.

j_gene,v_gene,abundance,len,d_gene,CDR3aa,CDR3nt
TRBJ2-1,TRBV20-1,NA,10,NA,CSAPSEGEFF,TGCAGTGCTCCTAGCGAGGGTGAGTTCTTC
TRBJ2-4,TRBV7-9,NA,14,NA,CASSPFLAKNIQYF,TGTGCCAGCAGCCCCTTCCTAGCCAAAAACATTCAGTACTTC
TRBJ2-2,TRBV7-9,NA,17,TRBD2,CATTPRGLAGNTGELFF,TGTGCCACCACCCCCCGCGGGCTAGCGGGGAACACCGGGGAGCTGTTTTTT
TRBJ2-5,TRBV18,few,15,TRBD1,CASSPPTGGEETQYF,TGTGCCAGCTCACCACCGACAGGGGGCGAGGAGACCCAGTACTTC
TRBJ2-3,TRBV23-1,NA,17,TRBD1,CASSQDCPDRVTDTQYF,TGCGCCAGCAGTCAAGACTGCCCGGACAGGGTCACAGATACGCAGTATTTT
TRBJ2-3,TRBV11-2,NA,16,TRBD2,CASSLALAGETDTQYF,TGTGCCAGCAGCTTAGCCTTAGCGGGAGAAACAGATACGCAGTATTTT
TRBJ2-3,TRBV7-6,NA,13,NA,CASSLVGTDTQYF,TGTGCCAGCAGCTTAGTAGGCACAGATACGCAGTATTTT
TRBJ2-1,TRBV18,NA,14,NA,CASSLVGGYNEQFF,TGTGCCAGCTCCCTAGTCGGAGGATACAATGAGCAGTTCTTC
TRBJ2-5,TRBV4-3,NA,16,TRBD2,CASSLGLAGEGETQYF,TGCGCCAGCAGCCTCGGACTAGCGGGAGAGGGAGAGACCCAGTACTTC
TRBJ2-1,TRBV5-1,few,15,TRBD2,CASSFQLAGGNEQFF,TGCGCCAGCAGCTTCCAACTAGCGGGGGGGAATGAGCAGTTCTTC
TRBJ2-7,TRBV15,once,16,TRBD2,CATSRDLDGRAAEQYF,TGTGCCACCAGCAGAGATCTTGACGGGAGGGCGGCCGAGCAGTACTTC
TRBJ2-2,TRBV6-6,NA,16,TRBD2,CASSYRLAGDTGELFF,TGTGCCAGCAGTTACCGGCTAGCGGGAGACACCGGGGAGCTGTTTTTT
TRBJ2-7,TRBV11-1,NA,13,TRBD2,CASSSSGSYEQYF,TGTGCCAGCAGCTCTAGCGGGAGCTACGAGCAGTACTTC
TRBJ2-3,TRBV4-3,few,18,TRBD2,CASSPKGIAGGSTDTQYF,TGCGCCAGCAGCCCAAAGGGGATAGCGGGAGGGAGCACAGATACGCAGTATTTT
TRBJ1-2,TRBV7-9,NA,14,NA,CASSTERTGYGYTF,TGTGCCAGCAGTACTGAGCGGACGGGCTATGGCTACACCTTC
TRBJ2-2,TRBV7-3,few,14,TRBD2,CASSPGGNTGELFF,TGTGCCAGCAGCCCGGGAGGGAACACCGGGGAGCTGTTTTTT
TRBJ1-5,TRBV19,once,18,NA,CASSISHVAGVGNQPQHF,TGTGCCAGTAGTATATCTCACGTGGCGGGGGTTGGCAATCAGCCCCAGCATTTT
TRBJ2-3,TRBV18,few,14,NA,CASSQGTRTDTQYF,TGTGCCAGCTCACAGGGGACTCGCACAGATACGCAGTATTTT
TRBJ2-5,TRBV5-1,NA,15,TRBD2,CASSFGLAGGETQYF,TGCGCCAGCAGCTTTGGGCTAGCGGGAGGAGAGACCCAGTACTTC
TRBJ2-1,TRBV28,few,13,TRBD2,CASSLLAGGEQFF,TGTGCCAGCAGTTTACTAGCGGGAGGTGAGCAGTTCTTC
TRBJ2-1,TRBV4-1,NA,14,TRBD2,CAGAKREGDNEQFF,TGCGCCGGCGCTAAGCGGGAGGGAGACAATGAGCAGTTCTTC
TRBJ2-7,TRBV6-6,few,16,TRBD2,CASSEPFSREGYEQYF,TGTGCCAGCAGCGAGCCGTTCTCGCGGGAGGGCTACGAGCAGTACTTC
TRBJ2-1,TRBV10-3,NA,14,TRBD2,CAISEVAGDNEQFF,TGTGCCATCAGTGAAGTAGCGGGAGACAATGAGCAGTTCTTC
TRBJ2-7,TRBV28,few,11,NA,CASSFRYEQYF,TGTGCCAGCAGTTTCCGCTACGAGCAGTACTTC
TRBJ2-5,TRBV14,few,14,NA,CASSQTVNQETQYF,TGTGCCAGCAGCCAGACAGTAAACCAAGAGACCCAGTACTTC
TRBJ1-5,TRBV9,NA,13,NA,CASSVRGTQPQHF,TGTGCCAGCAGCGTTAGGGGCACTCAGCCCCAGCATTTT
TRBJ1-1,TRBV2,NA,13,NA,CASIPRDILGAFF,TGTGCCAGCATCCCCCGGGACATCCTGGGAGCTTTCTTT
TRBJ1-1,TRBV7-2,few,14,NA,CASSLRVVDTEAFF,TGTGCCAGCAGCCTCAGGGTGGTGGACACTGAAGCTTTCTTT
TRBJ2-3,TRBV6-5,NA,13,TRBD1,CASRTGTGHTQYF,TGTGCCAGCAGAACCGGGACAGGCCATACGCAGTATTTT
TRBJ2-7,TRBV27,few,13,NA,CASSLRSGAEQYF,TGTGCCAGCAGTTTACGGTCTGGGGCCGAGCAGTACTTC
TRBJ2-7,TRBV6-1,NA,12,TRBD2,CASSERAGGQYF,TGTGCCAGCAGTGAAAGGGCGGGAGGGCAGTACTTC
TRBJ2-1,TRBV29-1,few,14,TRBD2,CSVQRDRSYNEQFF,TGCAGCGTCCAGCGGGACCGCTCCTACAATGAGCAGTTCTTC
TRBJ2-1,TRBV6-5,few,14,TRBD2,CASSPTGTRDEQFF,TGTGCCAGCAGTCCTACCGGGACTAGAGATGAGCAGTTCTTC
TRBJ2-5,TRBV5-1,NA,15,TRBD2,CASSLYLADGETQYF,TGCGCCAGCAGCTTGTACCTAGCGGATGGGGAGACCCAGTACTTC
TRBJ1-2,TRBV4-1,few,15,NA,CASSQDFHRDYGYTF,TGCGCCAGCAGCCAAGATTTCCACAGGGATTATGGCTACACCTTC
TRBJ2-3,TRBV25-1,few,12,NA,CASRAGADTQYF,TGTGCCAGCAGGGCCGGGGCAGATACGCAGTATTTT
TRBJ1-1,TRBV7-9,NA,15,NA,CASSLAGPRGTEAFF,TGTGCCAGCAGCTTAGCCGGTCCCAGGGGTACTGAAGCTTTCTTT
TRBJ2-7,TRBV2,NA,15,TRBD1,CASSSLGTGGHEQYF,TGTGCCAGCAGTTCCCTCGGGACAGGGGGCCACGAGCAGTACTTC
TRBJ2-1,TRBV10-2,NA,13,TRBD2,CASRPGGYNEQFF,TGCGCCAGCAGGCCGGGGGGATACAATGAGCAGTTCTTC
TRBJ1-2,TRBV19,few,12,NA,CASSPRGKGYTF,TGTGCCAGTAGCCCTCGGGGGAAGGGCTACACCTTC
TRBJ2-7,TRBV29-1,NA,15,NA,CSVAGGRRPSYEQYF,TGCAGCGTCGCCGGAGGTAGGAGGCCCTCCTACGAGCAGTACTTC
TRBJ1-1,TRBV28,NA,13,NA,CASSSSANTEAFF,TGTGCCAGCAGTTCAAGCGCAAACACTGAAGCTTTCTTT
TRBJ2-3,TRBV7-2,NA,15,NA,CASSPQGFHTDTQYF,TGTGCCAGCAGCCCCCAGGGGTTTCATACAGATACGCAGTATTTT
TRBJ2-7,TRBV4-2,few,15,NA,CASSQGQAGSYEQYF,TGTGCCAGCAGCCAAGGACAGGCAGGGTCCTACGAGCAGTACTTC
TRBJ1-1,TRBV18,NA,14,NA,CASSPPNGNTEAFF,TGTGCCAGCTCACCACCGAACGGGAACACTGAAGCTTTCTTT
TRBJ2-2,TRBV7-2,NA,18,TRBD2,CASRPPGLAGPSTGELFF,TGTGCCAGCAGGCCCCCGGGACTAGCGGGGCCCAGCACCGGGGAGCTGTTTTTT
TRBJ2-3,TRBV7-3,NA,14,NA,CASSLARSTDTQYF,TGTGCCAGCAGCTTGGCCCGCTCTACAGATACGCAGTATTTT
TRBJ2-1,TRBV28,NA,11,NA,CASSYSLEQFF,TGTGCCAGCAGTTACTCTCTTGAGCAGTTCTTC
TRBJ2-1,TRBV29-1,NA,15,TRBD1,CSVEGPGQRFNEQFF,TGCAGCGTTGAAGGCCCGGGACAGCGGTTCAATGAGCAGTTCTTC
TRBJ2-5,TRBV5-1,few,14,NA,CASSQTSLQETQYF,TGCGCCAGCAGCCAGACTAGTTTACAAGAGACCCAGTACTTC
TRBJ1-4,TRBV29-1,NA,14,TRBD1,CASAYRGAGEKLFF,TGCGCTTCCGCTTACAGGGGAGCGGGTGAAAAACTGTTTTTT
TRBJ2-7,TRBV11-2,NA,17,NA,CASSSGTWTAASYEQYF,TGTGCCAGCAGCTCGGGAACATGGACCGCTGCCTCCTACGAGCAGTACTTC
TRBJ2-5,TRBV9,NA,16,NA,CASSPGGGSWGETQYF,TGTGCCAGCAGCCCGGGTGGGGGCAGTTGGGGAGAGACCCAGTACTTC
TRBJ1-2,TRBV9,NA,12,NA,CASSDRNYGYTF,TGTGCCAGCAGCGACCGGAACTATGGCTACACCTTC
TRBJ2-5,TRBV28,NA,15,TRBD2,CASSLWASGRKTQYF,TGTGCCAGCAGTTTATGGGCTAGCGGGAGGAAGACCCAGTACTTC
TRBJ2-7,TRBV25-1,few,13,TRBD2,CASRRLADREQYF,TGTGCCAGCAGGAGGCTAGCGGACCGCGAGCAGTACTTC